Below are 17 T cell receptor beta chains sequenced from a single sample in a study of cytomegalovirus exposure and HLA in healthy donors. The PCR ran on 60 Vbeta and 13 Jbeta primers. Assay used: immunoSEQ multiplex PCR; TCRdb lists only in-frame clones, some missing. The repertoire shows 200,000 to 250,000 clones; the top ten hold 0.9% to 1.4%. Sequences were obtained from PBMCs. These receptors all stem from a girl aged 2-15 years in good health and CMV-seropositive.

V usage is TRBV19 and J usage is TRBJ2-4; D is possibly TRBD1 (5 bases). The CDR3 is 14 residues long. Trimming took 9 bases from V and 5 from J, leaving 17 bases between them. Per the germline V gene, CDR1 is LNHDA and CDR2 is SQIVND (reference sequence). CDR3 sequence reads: CASKSQGAENIQYF. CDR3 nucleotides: TGTGCCAGCAAAAGCCAGGGTGCGGAAAACATTCAGTACTTC.

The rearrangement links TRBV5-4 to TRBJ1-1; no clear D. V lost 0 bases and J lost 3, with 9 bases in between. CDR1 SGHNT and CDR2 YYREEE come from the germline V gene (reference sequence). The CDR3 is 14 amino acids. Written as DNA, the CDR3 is TGTGCCAGCAGCTTGGGTGGGAGACACACTGAAGCTTTCTTT. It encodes CASSLGGRHTEAFF.

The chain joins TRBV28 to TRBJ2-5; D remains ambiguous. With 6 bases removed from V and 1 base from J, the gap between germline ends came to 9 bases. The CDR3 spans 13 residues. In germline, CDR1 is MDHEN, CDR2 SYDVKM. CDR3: CASSQVLQETQYF. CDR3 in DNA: TGTGCCAGCAGCCAGGTCCTCCAAGAGACCCAGTACTTC.

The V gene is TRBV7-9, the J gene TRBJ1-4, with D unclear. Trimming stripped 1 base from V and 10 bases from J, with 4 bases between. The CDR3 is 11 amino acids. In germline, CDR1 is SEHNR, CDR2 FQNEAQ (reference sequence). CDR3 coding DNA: TGTGCCAGCAGCTTAGACGGAAAACTGTTTTTT. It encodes CASSLDGKLFF.

The CDR3 sequence: CASSLAGEGTQYF. The CDR3 DNA reads as TGCGCCAGCAGCTTGGCGGGGGAGGGGACCCAGTACTTC. The rearrangement links TRBV5-1 to TRBJ2-5, with 7 bases lining up with TRBD2. V shed 0 bases, J shed 7 bases, and the junction held 3 bases outside the gene matches. CDR3 size: 13 residues. Germline V gene data show CDR1 as SGHRS and CDR2 as YFSETQ.

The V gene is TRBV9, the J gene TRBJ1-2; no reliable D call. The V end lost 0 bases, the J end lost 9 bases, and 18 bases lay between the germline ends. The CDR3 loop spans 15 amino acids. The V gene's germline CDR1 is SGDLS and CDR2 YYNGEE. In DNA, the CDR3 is TGTGCCAGCAGCGTAGGTCCGGGCCTAGCGCAAAGCTACACCTTC. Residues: CASSVGPGLAQSYTF.

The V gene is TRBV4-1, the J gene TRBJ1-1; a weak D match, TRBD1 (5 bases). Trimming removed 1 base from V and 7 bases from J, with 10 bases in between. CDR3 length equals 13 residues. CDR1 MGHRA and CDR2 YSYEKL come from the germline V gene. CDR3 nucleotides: TGCGCCAGCAGCCAAGCGCAGGGTATTGAAGCTTTCTTT. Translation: CASSQAQGIEAFF.

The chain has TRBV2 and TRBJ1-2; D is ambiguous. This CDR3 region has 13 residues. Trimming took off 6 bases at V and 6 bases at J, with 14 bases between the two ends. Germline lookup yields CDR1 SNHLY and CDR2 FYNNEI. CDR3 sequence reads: CASRAGFQDGYTF. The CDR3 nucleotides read TGTGCCAGCAGGGCGGGTTTCCAGGATGGCTACACCTTC.

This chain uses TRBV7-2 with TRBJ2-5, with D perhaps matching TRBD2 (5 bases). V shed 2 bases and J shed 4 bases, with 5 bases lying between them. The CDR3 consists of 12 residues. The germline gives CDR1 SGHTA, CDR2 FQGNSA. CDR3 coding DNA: TGTGCCAGCAGCTTAACTAGAGAGACCCAGTACTTC. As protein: CASSLTRETQYF. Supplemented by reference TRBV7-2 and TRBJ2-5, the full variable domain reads GAGVSQSPSNKVTEKGKDVELRCDPISGHTALYWYRQSLGQGLEFLIYFQGNSAPDKSGLPSDRFSAERTGGSVSTLTIQRTQQEDSAVYLCASSLTRETQYFGPGTRLLVL.

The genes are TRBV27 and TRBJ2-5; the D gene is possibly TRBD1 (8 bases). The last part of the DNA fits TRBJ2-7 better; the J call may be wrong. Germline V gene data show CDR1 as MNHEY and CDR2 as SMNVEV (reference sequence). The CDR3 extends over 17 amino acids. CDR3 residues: CASSPRTGRVPGGEQYF. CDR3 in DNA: TGTGCCAGCAGTCCGAGGACAGGGCGTGTTCCGGGAGGCGAGCAGTACTTC.

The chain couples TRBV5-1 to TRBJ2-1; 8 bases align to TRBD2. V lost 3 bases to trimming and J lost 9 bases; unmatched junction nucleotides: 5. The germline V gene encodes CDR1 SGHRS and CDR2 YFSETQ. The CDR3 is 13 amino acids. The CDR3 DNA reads TGCGCCAGCAGCTCAGCGGGAGCACCTGAGCAGTTCTTC. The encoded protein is CASSSAGAPEQFF.

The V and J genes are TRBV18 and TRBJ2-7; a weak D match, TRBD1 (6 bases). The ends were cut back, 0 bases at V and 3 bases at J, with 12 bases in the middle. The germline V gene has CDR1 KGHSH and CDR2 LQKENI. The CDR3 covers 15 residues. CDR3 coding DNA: TGTGCCAGCTCACCACCGGGGAAGGACAGCTACGAGCAGTACTTC. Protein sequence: CASSPPGKDSYEQYF. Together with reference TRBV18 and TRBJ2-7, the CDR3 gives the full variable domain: NAGVMQNPRHLVRRRGQEARLRCSPMKGHSHVYWYRQLPEEGLKFMVYLQKENIIDESGMPKERFSAEFPKEGPSILRIQQVVRGDSAAYFCASSPPGKDSYEQYFGPGTRLTVT.

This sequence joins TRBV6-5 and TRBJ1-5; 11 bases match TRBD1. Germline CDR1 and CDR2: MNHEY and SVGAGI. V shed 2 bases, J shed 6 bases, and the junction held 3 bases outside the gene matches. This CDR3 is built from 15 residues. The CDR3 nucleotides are TGTGCCAGCAGTTACGGGACAGGGGGTGGTCAGCCCCAGCATTTT. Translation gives CASSYGTGGGQPQHF.

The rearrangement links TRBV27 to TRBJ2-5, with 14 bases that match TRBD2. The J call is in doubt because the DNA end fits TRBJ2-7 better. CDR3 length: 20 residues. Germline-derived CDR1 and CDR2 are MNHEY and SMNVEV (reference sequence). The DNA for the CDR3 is TGTGCCAGCAGTTTCTCCCGCGGGACTAGCGGGAGTACAGCTCCCAACGAGCAGTACTTC. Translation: CASSFSRGTSGSTAPNEQYF.

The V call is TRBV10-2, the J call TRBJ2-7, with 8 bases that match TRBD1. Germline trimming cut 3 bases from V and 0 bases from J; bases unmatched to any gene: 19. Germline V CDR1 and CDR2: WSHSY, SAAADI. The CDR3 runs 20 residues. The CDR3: CASSDYFGTGRGKRSYEQYF. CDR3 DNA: TGCGCCAGCAGTGATTACTTCGGGACAGGAAGGGGGAAACGCTCCTACGAGCAGTACTTC.

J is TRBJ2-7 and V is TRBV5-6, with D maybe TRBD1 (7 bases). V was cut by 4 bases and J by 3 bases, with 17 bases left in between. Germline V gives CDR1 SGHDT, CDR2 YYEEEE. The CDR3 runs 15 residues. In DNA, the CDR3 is TGTGCCAGCAGCATCGGGGCGGGACAGCACTACGAGCAGTACTTC. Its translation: CASSIGAGQHYEQYF.

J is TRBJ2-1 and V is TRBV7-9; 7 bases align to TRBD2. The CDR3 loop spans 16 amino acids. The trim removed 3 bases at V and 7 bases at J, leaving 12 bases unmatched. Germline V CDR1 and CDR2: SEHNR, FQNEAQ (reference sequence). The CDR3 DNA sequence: TGTGCCAGCAGCTTCCTCCCCCAGACTAGCAGAAATGAGCAGTTCTTC. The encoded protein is CASSFLPQTSRNEQFF.